This T cell receptor (beta chain) was sequenced for a study of cytomegalovirus exposure and HLA in healthy donors. A multiplex PCR was run with 60 Vbeta primers and 13 Jbeta primers. Generated by immunoSEQ multiplex PCR, the TCRdb table keeps only in-frame clones and is missing some. The sample has around 170,000 clones; approximately 71% are singletons. This sequence was found in a girl aged 5-17 years in good health and CMV-seronegative. Sequencing was performed on PBMCs.

In DNA, the CDR3 is TGTGCCAGCAGTTTGGAGGGAAACACCATATATTTT. The encoded protein is CASSLEGNTIYF. The V call is TRBV28, the J call TRBJ1-3; unclear D gene. V was pared by 3 bases and J by 4 bases, with 4 bases between. Germline assignment: CDR1 MDHEN and CDR2 SYDVKM. This CDR3 has 12 amino acids.